This T cell receptor beta chain derives from a study of molecular identifiers for immune sequencing clone quantification. The CDR3 adds up to 11 amino acids, both ends counted. Germline V gene data show CDR1 as MNHEY and CDR2 as SMNVEV (reference sequence). Previously reported methods and listed TCR primers produced the bulk TCR libraries. Each CDR3 protein is one row after TCRdb ran MiXCR on the PCR reads. The sample lists approximately 12,000 distinct CDR3 sequences; less than 20% were seen once. With regard to this clonotype: The CDR3 carries no conserved terminal phenylalanine or tryptophan, so it likely arises from a read error. The limits of the CDR3 on the DNA are not certain, so only TCRdb's listed CDR3 is given.

The chain uses TRBV27 and TRBJ1-1; the table's D call of TRBD1 was not tested on the DNA. Source material: naive CD8+ T cells from blood, with Jurkat cell RNA spiked in. Specified subset: FACS-sorted CD8+CD4-CCR7+CD45RA+ naive T cells. The TCR originated in a human donor in good health. Some libraries in this study had Jurkat cell RNA spiked in. The CDR3 protein is CASSPTAGGGL.